The 26 T cell receptor beta chains reported below all come from one sample, sequenced in a study of cytomegalovirus exposure and HLA in healthy donors (dated 2017 in TCRdb). The library was obtained by the immunoSEQ multiplex PCR assay. For the multiplex PCR, a mixture combining 60 forward primers for TCR Vbeta segments and 13 reverse primers for TCR Jbeta segments was used. Sourced from immuneACCESS, this table was stored by TCRdb with only in-frame sequences that have V and J called. A share of the clones is absent; for the studies checked, an unresolved V gene accounts for under half, and the remainder has no known explanation. This sample gives hundreds of thousands of clones in total; 76% of them show up just once. Of the sample, approximately 0.6% is held by the ten largest clones. Source material: PBMCs. These receptors originate from a man younger than 35 in good health and CMV-seronegative.

The chain combines TRBV28 with TRBJ2-6, with D unresolved. Germline CDR1 and CDR2: MDHEN and SYDVKM. The CDR3 totals 12 residues. Trimming pared 5 bases from V and 12 bases from J, leaving 11 bases between. This CDR3 reads CASSPLNLVLTF. For the CDR3, the DNA is TGTGCCAGCAGTCCACTCAATCTCGTCCTGACTTTC.

This clone was seen more than once but under ten times. The CDR3 here is CASSEGQLAGELFF. In DNA, the CDR3 is TGTGCCAGCAGCGAGGGACAATTGGCCGGGGAGCTGTTTTTT. This chain joins TRBV14 and TRBJ2-2; weak D call: TRBD1 (6 bases). The germline V gene encodes CDR1 SGHDN and CDR2 FVKESK. Trimming took 5 bases from V and 6 from J, leaving 13 bases between them. There are 14 residues in the CDR3.

The chain links TRBV2 to TRBJ1-3; perhaps TRBD1 as D (5 bases). CDR3 size: 15 residues. Germline-derived CDR1 and CDR2 are SNHLY and FYNNEI. V lost 7 bases to trimming and J lost 0 bases, with 13 bases between them. The CDR3 sequence: CASKREDISGNTIYF. The CDR3 nucleotides read TGTGCCAGCAAAAGGGAGGACATCTCTGGAAACACCATATATTTT.

The rearrangement links TRBV5-8 to TRBJ2-7; the D is unclear. V lost 5 bases to trimming and J lost 5 bases, with 8 bases between them. The CDR3 has 11 amino acids. Germline-derived CDR1 and CDR2 are SGHTS and YDEGEE. The CDR3 region has the DNA TGTGCCAGCAGTTATGAGGACGAGCAGTACTTC. Residues: CASSYEDEQYF.

V gene TRBV27 combines with J gene TRBJ2-7, with TRBD1 matching over 8 bases. The CDR3 consists of 14 residues. Germline V gene lookup returns CDR1 MNHEY and CDR2 SMNVEV (reference sequence). The V and J ends lost 2 bases and 7 bases, in that order; junction bases with no gene match: 7. CDR3 in amino acids: CASSLVTGVGEQYF. CDR3 nucleotide sequence: TGTGCCAGCAGTTTAGTGACAGGGGTCGGGGAGCAGTACTTC.

CDR3 nucleotide sequence: TGTGCCAGCAGCTTTAATAGAGTCGCGCCCGGGGAGCTGTTTTTT. Translated: CASSFNRVAPGELFF. The chain links TRBV5-6 to TRBJ2-2; D uncertain. The CDR3 extends over 15 amino acids. V lost 2 bases, J lost 6 bases, and 14 bases lay in between. Germline loops: CDR1 SGHDT, CDR2 YYEEEE.

The chain has TRBV6-6 and TRBJ1-1; no reliable D call. Germline loops: CDR1 MNHNY, CDR2 SVGAGI (reference sequence). The CDR3 loop spans 13 amino acids. The germline V and J ends were trimmed by 6 bases and 1 base, with 9 bases remaining between them. CDR3 bases: TGTGCCAGCAGACCCCACTGGAACACTGAAGCTTTCTTT. This gives the protein CASRPHWNTEAFF.

This clone has just one count. J is TRBJ1-3 and V is TRBV27; D is undetermined. CDR3 length: 15 amino acids. Germline V gene lookup returns CDR1 MNHEY and CDR2 SMNVEV (reference sequence). The V end was cut by 6 bases, the J end by 0 bases, with 12 bases between. CDR3 sequence reads: CASSINLSSGNTIYF. The CDR3 DNA sequence: TGTGCCAGCAGCATAAACCTGAGCTCTGGAAACACCATATATTTT.

The V and J genes are TRBV21-1 and TRBJ2-3; TRBD2 is the table's D call, not checked against the DNA. TRBV21-1 constitutes a pseudogene. The CDR3 is 17 residues long. CDR3: CASSKVGLAGATDTQYF. In DNA form, the CDR3 reads TGTGCCAGCAGCAAAGTAGGACTAGCGGGAGCGACAGATACGCAGTATTTT.

The V call is TRBV18, the J call TRBJ1-5, with 8 bases lining up with TRBD1. Germline CDR1 KGHSH, CDR2 LQKENI. This CDR3 comprises 15 residues. After removal of 5 bases from V and 6 bases from J, the junction contained 9 bases not matched to a gene. CDR3 bases: TGTGCCAGCTCATTGGACAGGGTAGGGGTTCAGCCCCAGCATTTT. Amino acid sequence: CASSLDRVGVQPQHF.

This clone was observed once. This chain links TRBV6-1 with TRBJ2-7; the match to TRBD2 covers 7 bases. CDR1 and CDR2 from the germline V gene are MNHNS and SASEGT. J lost 0 bases, V lost 7 bases, and 6 bases had no gene match. The CDR3 contains 14 residues. The CDR3 sequence is CASTVAGLSYEQYF. Written as DNA, the CDR3 is TGTGCCAGCACTGTAGCGGGCCTCTCCTACGAGCAGTACTTC.

This clone showed up just once. V is TRBV5-4 and J is TRBJ2-3; D is possibly TRBD2 (5 bases). V lost 0 bases and J 13 bases, leaving 15 bases between the germline ends. This CDR3 has 13 residues. Germline-derived CDR1 and CDR2 are SGHNT and YYREEE (reference sequence). Written as DNA, the CDR3 is TGTGCCAGCAGCTTGGCCAGAGCGAAGGAGGAGTATTTT. Protein sequence: CASSLARAKEEYF.

Comments on this clone: This specimen includes other DNA sequences encoding the same CDR3. The gene calls are TRBV11-2 and TRBJ2-5; TRBD1 aligns across 7 bases. Germline CDR1 SGHAT, CDR2 FQNNGV. The CDR3 spans 13 residues. V was pared by 5 bases and J by 4 bases, with 4 bases of the junction left unmatched. In DNA form, the CDR3 reads TGTGCCAGCAGCCTAGGGGGCGGAGAGACCCAGTACTTC. Translation gives CASSLGGGETQYF.

The chain recombines TRBV2 with TRBJ1-2; D may be TRBD1 (5 bases). Trimming removed 5 bases from V and 8 bases from J, with 15 bases in between. Germline V CDR1 and CDR2: SNHLY, FYNNEI. This CDR3 spans 13 amino acids. The CDR3 reads CASSTLGLRGYTF. In DNA, the CDR3 is TGTGCCAGCAGTACTCTGGGGCTCCGGGGCTACACCTTC.

V is TRBV11-3 and J is TRBJ2-1; unclear D gene. V was clipped by 4 bases and J by 2 bases, with 6 bases between them. This CDR3 comprises 13 residues. Germline V lookup: CDR1 SGHNT, CDR2 YENEEA. The CDR3 coding sequence is TGTGCCAGCAGCTCTGACACCTACAATGAGCAGTTCTTC. It specifies CASSSDTYNEQFF.

The chain joins TRBV28 to TRBJ2-7; tentatively, D is TRBD1 (6 bases). Germline loops: CDR1 MDHEN, CDR2 SYDVKM. The CDR3 has 16 residues. Trimming shortened V by 6 bases and J by 5 bases, and 23 bases separated the two germline ends. This CDR3 reads CASRPPWGGGGDEQYF. The CDR3 nucleotides are TGTGCCAGCAGGCCCCCTTGGGGTGGGGGCGGCGACGAGCAGTACTTC.

Notes on this clone: At one end the junction does not follow the germline gene, possibly because of a read error. This CDR3 reads CASSPPTSGIDERFF. In nucleotides, the CDR3 is TGTGCCAGTAGTCCCCCAACTAGCGGGATCGATGAGCGGTTCTTC. The gene calls are TRBV19 and TRBJ2-1; 10 bases align to TRBD2. The CDR3 spans 15 residues. Germline V gives CDR1 LNHDA, CDR2 SQIVND (reference sequence).

The V gene is TRBV28, the J gene TRBJ2-7, with D hard to call. The CDR3 consists of 11 residues. V was trimmed by 6 bases and J by 9 bases, leaving 12 bases between them. CDR1 is MDHEN, CDR2 SYDVKM, per germline. CDR3 coding DNA: TGTGCCAGCAGCCACAATCGTGGGCAGTACTTC. Protein sequence: CASSHNRGQYF.

CDR3 residues: CASSSYGDTQYF. The CDR3 DNA sequence: TGTGCCAGCAGCTCGTACGGAGATACGCAGTATTTT. The chain joins TRBV5-4 to TRBJ2-3; D call uncertain. The CDR3 has 12 residues. In germline, CDR1 is SGHNT, CDR2 YYREEE (reference sequence). Between the trimmed V and J ends, which lost 3 bases and 5 bases, there was a span of 7 bases.

This clone was observed a single time. The gene calls are TRBV6-5 and TRBJ2-3, with 8 positions matching TRBD2. The trim removed 9 bases at V and 3 bases at J, leaving 5 bases unmatched. There are 13 residues in the CDR3. In germline, CDR1 is MNHEY, CDR2 SVGAGI. DNA for the CDR3: TGTGCCAGTAGCGGGGCCACGACAGATACGCAGTATTTT. Amino acids: CASSGATTDTQYF.

J is TRBJ2-1 and V is TRBV18; perhaps TRBD2 as D (5 bases). The CDR3 loop spans 15 amino acids. From germline, CDR1 is KGHSH and CDR2 LQKENI. V gave up 3 bases and J gave up 7 bases, with 16 bases separating them. CDR3 protein: CASSPLSSRVNEQFF. The CDR3 DNA reads as TGTGCCAGCTCACCCCTGTCGTCGCGGGTTAATGAGCAGTTCTTC.

This sequence joins TRBV30 and TRBJ2-3, with 7 nucleotides matching TRBD1. CDR3 length: 15 amino acids. J was trimmed by 2 bases and V by 2 bases; bases with no gene match: 7. Germline lookup yields CDR1 GTSNPN and CDR2 SVGIG (reference sequence). CDR3 amino acids: CAWSLGQMITDTQYF. In nucleotides, the CDR3 is TGTGCCTGGAGTTTGGGACAGATGATCACAGATACGCAGTATTTT.

The CDR3 region has the DNA TGTGCCAGTAGCCGGGGACAGGGGGCGAGCTACACCTTC. Its translation is CASSRGQGASYTF. V gene TRBV19 combines with J gene TRBJ1-2; 12 bases match TRBD1. Germline loops: CDR1 LNHDA, CDR2 SQIVND (reference sequence). The CDR3 covers 13 residues. Losses at the gene ends were 6 bases for V and 9 bases for J; bases not matched to a gene: 5. The variable domain in full, with the rest retrieved from reference TRBV19 and TRBJ1-2, is DGGITQSPKYLFRKEGQNVTLSCEQNLNHDAMYWYRQDPGQGLRLIYYSQIVNDFQKGDIAEGYSVSREKKESFPLTVTSAQKNPTAFYLCASSRGQGASYTFGSGTRLTVV.

The V call is TRBV18, the J call TRBJ1-3; D may be TRBD1 (6 bases). Germline V gene data show CDR1 as KGHSH and CDR2 as LQKENI. Between the trimmed V and J ends, which lost 3 bases and 0 bases, there was a span of 12 bases. CDR3 length: 16 residues. CDR3 loop: CASSPGAGSSGNTIYF. DNA for the CDR3: TGTGCCAGCTCACCGGGGGCAGGGAGCTCTGGAAACACCATATATTTT.

Turning to this clone: The junction departs from germline at one end; a sequencing error may be responsible. This chain links TRBV7-7 with TRBJ2-4; D uncertain. CDR1 is SSHAT and CDR2 is FNYEAQ in the germline V gene (reference sequence). This CDR3 is built from 13 residues. The CDR3 DNA sequence: TGTGCTAGCAGCTTAGGTCCGGGAAACATTCAGTACTTC. Encoded protein: CASSLGPGNIQYF.

With regard to this clone: Its ends do not fully match the called genes, so a read error is possible. The chain is built from TRBV7-7 and TRBJ2-5; 9 bases are a match to TRBD2. Germline V gives CDR1 SSHAT, CDR2 FNYEAQ (reference sequence). The CDR3 has 15 amino acids. The CDR3 nucleotides read TGTGCTAGCAGCCAAGGAGGCGGGAGGGCGGAGACCCAGTACTTC. Amino acid sequence: CASSQGGGRAETQYF. Variable domain in full (rest from reference TRBV7-7 and TRBJ2-5): GAGVSQSPRYKVTKRGQDVTLRCDPISSHATLYWYQQALGQGPEFLTYFNYEAQPDKSGLPSDRFSAERPEGSISTLTIQRTEQRDSAMYRCASSQGGGRAETQYFGPGTRLLVL.